Listed here is a single T cell receptor (beta chain). The table lists this clone with a count of one. The target of this receptor is not known. No base quality values were provided; no much bigger clone lies one nucleotide off. The CDR3, from cysteine to phenylalanine, totals 15 residues. Here the CDR3 DNA is all that survives: 45 bases in frame from base 1. Looking up the germline V gene yields CDR1 SGHVS and CDR2 FQNEAQ. V drops 3 bases and J drops 9 bases, leaving 15 bases in between. The cohort was made up of 666 healthy bone marrow donors. Cohort members were all nominally healthy when sampled, although unrecorded immune exposures were likely present. The donor was CMV seropositive and belonged to the group of more than 250 seropositive cohort members. Every donor gave a peripheral blood sample, and the peripheral blood mononuclear cells from that sample were used for TCR beta sequencing. The Qiagen DNeasy Blood Extraction Kit was used to extract genomic DNA from the blood cell samples.

The sample originates from a study of cytomegalovirus exposure and HLA in healthy donors (dated by TCRdb to the late 2010s). At the level of the whole study: An earlier analysis of more than 550 of the donors reported about 280 Gb of sequence data and 95 million to 120 million unique TCR beta sequences obtained from roughly 180 million T cells. Every discovery cohort repertoire had been produced on one sequencing platform. Besides the first cohort of around 700 subjects, a separate validation cohort made up of over a hundred different subjects was used. The study profiled the T cell repertoires of under 850 subjects by immunosequencing and related them to cytomegalovirus serostatus. Of the approximately 400 genotyped donors, 70% to 90% were placed in the genetic ancestry cluster associated with self-reported Caucasian donors. A later genetic analysis took genome-wide SNP genotypes for about 55% of the 666 donors and used that subset as a discovery cohort. To decide whether each TCR beta V gene segment behaved as functional or pseudogenic, an earlier analysis of some 570 of the donors relied on high-throughput TCR beta sequencing. An early release that covered several hundred HLA-typed donors contained around 300 gigabases of sequencing data and tens of millions of unique TCR sequences. High-throughput TCR immunosequencing, statistical association of individual TCRs with disease status, and machine learning were combined to predict cytomegalovirus infection status. Typing coverage varied by locus: roughly 620-640 donors for A, B, C, DRB1 and DQB1; approximately 500 for DQA1; over 600 for DPA1; under 490 for DPB1. About 5 DR-DQ haplotypes were handled as single units for association and clustering, since linkage in the cohort was strong. The later analysis used no new phenotypic data to find candidate immune exposures, relying instead on TCR beta sequences and their occurrence across donors. Among 350 to 400 genotyped donors of the cohort, an average of about 240,000 unique TCR beta nucleotide sequences were sequenced per donor, roughly 18% of them non-productive. The study aimed to test whether cataloging public T cell receptors could reveal signatures of past pathogen exposure. Donor age, sex, ethnicity and CMV serostatus were compiled together with the repertoire data. In a later analysis, previously published TCR beta repertoires from 600 to 850 donors were re-analyzed and high-resolution HLA genotyping was added so that TCR occurrence patterns could be studied. Class I and class II HLA loci were covered by the typing at four-digit resolution. Overall study results and their limits: A further reported finding was that TCR beta sequences accurately predicted the HLA-A and HLA-B alleles for most subjects in the first cohort. The study gave a list of 150 to 200 TCR beta chains associated with cytomegalovirus. Because counts were too low, roughly 16 rarely observed V segments, including chromosome 9 orphons, were excluded from the earlier analysis of some 590 of the donors. According to a later analysis, TCR association rates differed among HLA loci, with DRB1 alleles showing the most associated TCRs and HLA-C alleles showing the fewest. A later genetic analysis associated a missense DCLRE1C variant with V-gene and J-gene trimming of TCR beta chains, and an independent cohort replicated the association. Presence/absence analyses assumed roughly uniform sequencing depth across donors, an assumption that may not hold. Several of the top co-occurrence clusters appeared to be linked to parvovirus B19, influenza, CMV and Epstein-Barr virus, according to a later analysis. In a later analysis, over 15,000 TCR beta sequences were associated with specific HLA alleles at a false discovery rate of 0.05. CMV serostatus was the only immune exposure information available for the cohort. A cluster of highly shared sequence variants was judged likely to represent a technical artifact of the sequencing pipeline. According to a later analysis, most CMV-associated TCR beta chains appeared to be HLA-restricted, and the HLA associations seemed to be driven largely by CMV exposure. In this cohort, only TCR beta chains were sequenced, and detectable features were limited by the absence of alpha or paired-chain data. While some public TCRs were present in many individuals, most TCR sequences turned up only very rarely across donors. The classifier was reported to diagnose cytomegalovirus status with high specificity and sensitivity in both the original cohort and the validation cohort. A few of the identified cytomegalovirus-associated TCR beta chains were confirmed in vitro to be specific for cytomegalovirus antigens. Broadly in line with IMGT annotations, most TCR beta V segments showed up in productive rearrangements about 87% or about 30% of the time in an earlier analysis of around 600 of the donors. Because HLA typing was missing for some donors at each locus, association tests included only the typed subset. Linkage disequilibrium might explain the correlated functional status among segregating V segments, but an unknown experimental factor could not be excluded. Compared with equally common non-associated chains, HLA-associated TCR beta chains in a later analysis were more clonally expanded and had lower generation probabilities. When HLA alleles, especially DR and DQ, strongly co-occurred, attributing TCR associations to individual alleles was difficult. The authors suggested that the approach could potentially be generalized to other disease states and immunological phenotypes. According to a later genetic analysis, donors in an Asian-associated ancestry cluster had fewer N-insertions in productive TCRs than the approximately 650-donor mean. The 87-base-pair reads could not distinguish some IMGT-functional V segments, including TRBV6-2 and TRBV6-3, so those segments were excluded.

Library preparation employed the immunoSEQ multiplex PCR assay. For the multiplex PCR, a mixture combining 60 forward primers for TCR Vbeta segments and 13 reverse primers for TCR Jbeta segments was used. Amplification of the CDR3 region of rearranged TCR beta genes was performed with a multiplex PCR assay on genomic DNA. On the Illumina HiSeq System, the amplified TCR beta libraries were sequenced as 87-base-pair reads. As for the authors' bioinformatics: In a later analysis, some 80 million unique TCR beta chains were counted across the approximately 670 repertoires, and approximately 9.9 million of these chains were shared by at least two donors. Raw reads were error-corrected and collapsed into unique sequences by a nearest-neighbor algorithm in which closely related sequences were merged to remove PCR and sequencing errors. V, D and J gene segments were assigned by aligning CDR3 sequences to IMGT reference sequences. For a sequence to be retained, a match of at least six nucleotides to both a V gene segment and a J gene segment was required. A rearrangement was called productive if the CDR3 had no stop codons and remained in frame with V and J, and every other rearrangement was called non-productive. CDR3 was defined by IMGT convention, running from the second conserved V-encoded cysteine to the conserved J-encoded phenylalanine. Sequences without an unambiguous match to a single V gene segment were excluded from the earlier analysis of 450 to 650 of the donors. An earlier analysis of several hundred of the donors classified V segments as functional when productive rearrangements were above 56.7% and as segregating when the standard deviation between donors was above 5%. A statistical classification framework was built to diagnose cytomegalovirus status from the catalog of TCR beta chain sequences. In a later analysis, V and J genes were assigned by comparing TCR nucleotide sequences against IMGT/GENE-DB human TR gene sequences. The TCRdist pipeline was used in a later analysis to assign CDR3 sequences and most-parsimonious VDJ recombination scenarios. In a later analysis, every TCR beta chain was defined by the combination of its CDR3 amino acid sequence and its V-gene family, and reads without a unique V-gene family were dropped. To address suspected cross-contamination and a sequencing artifact, a later analysis removed under 600 highly shared, low-generation-probability nucleotide sequences. A later analysis calculated a clonal expansion index for each public chain from normalized within-repertoire ranks of inferred template counts. Generation probabilities in a later analysis came from a VDJ recombination model fitted to out-of-frame rearrangements, and those results were checked against IGoR. Hypergeometric tests were used in a later analysis to score TCR-TCR, TCR-HLA and TCR-CMV co-occurrence, with a repertoire-size bias correction applied to the TCR pairs. In a later analysis, false discovery rates were estimated by permuting HLA or CMV assignments 20 times. In a later analysis, co-occurring TCRs were grouped using DBSCAN, and TCRdist sequence similarity was added for clustering within HLA-allele-positive subsets. Co-occurrence clustering excluded repertoires with fewer than 30,000 or more than 120,000 public chains, plus five with anomalous nucleotide sharing. TCRdb took this table from immuneACCESS and kept in-frame rearrangements with V and J called. Such tables lack part of the clones; where checked against another copy, unresolved V genes explain under half of the gap, and the rest is unexplained. That table is the source of V, J and clone size, and D and trimming were worked out from the DNA. The sample table records fewer than 130,000 clones; just over 75% of these occur just once. The ten most abundant clones make up about an eighth of the sample.

The clonotype comes from a young man in good health and CMV-seropositive. The V and J segments used are TRBV7-8 and TRBJ1-6; the D gene remains uncertain. The specimen sequenced was PBMCs. The CDR3 region: CASSFGRAGGSPLHF. The DNA sequence is given as TGTGCCAGCAGCTTTGGGAGGGCCGGAGGTTCACCCCTCCACTTT.